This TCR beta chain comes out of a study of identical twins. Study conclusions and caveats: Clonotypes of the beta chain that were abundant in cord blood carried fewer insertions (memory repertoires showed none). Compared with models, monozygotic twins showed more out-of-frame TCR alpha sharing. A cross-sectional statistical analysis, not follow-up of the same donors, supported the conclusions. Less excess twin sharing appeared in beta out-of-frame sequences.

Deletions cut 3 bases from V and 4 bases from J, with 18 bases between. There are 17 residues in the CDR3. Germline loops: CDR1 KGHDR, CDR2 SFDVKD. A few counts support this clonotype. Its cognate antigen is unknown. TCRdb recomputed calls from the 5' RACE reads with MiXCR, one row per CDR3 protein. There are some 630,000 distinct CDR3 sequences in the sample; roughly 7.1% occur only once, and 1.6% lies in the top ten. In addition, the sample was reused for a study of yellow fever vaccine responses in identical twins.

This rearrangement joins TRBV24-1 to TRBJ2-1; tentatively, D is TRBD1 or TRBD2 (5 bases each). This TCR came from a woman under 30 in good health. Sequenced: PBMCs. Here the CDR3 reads CATSDRDRYDPYNEQFF. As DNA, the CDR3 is TGTGCCACCAGTGATCGGGACCGCTACGACCCGTACAATGAGCAGTTCTTC.